A single sample is the source of the 31 T cell receptor beta chains below, sequenced in a study of T cells in Graves' hyperthyroidism and ophthalmopathy. Amplification of TCR beta CDR3 regions was performed using RNA transcripts as template. The HTBI primer set drove a first-round RT-PCR of the TCR CDR3. TCRdb processed the multiplex PCR reads anew with MiXCR; each CDR3 protein has one entry. The sample records roughly 200,000 distinct CDR3 sequences, approximately 20% being singletons. The material sequenced was blood. The receptor source for this set is a man in his forties with Graves' hyperthyroidism.

There are many counts of this clonotype. The V call is TRBV7-9, the J call TRBJ1-2, with D uncertain. The CDR3 spans 14 residues. V was trimmed by 0 bases and J by 5 bases, leaving 10 bases between them. Germline V gene sequence: CDR1 SEHNR, CDR2 FQNEAQ (reference sequence). The CDR3 reads CASSLALGPYGYTF. The CDR3 DNA sequence: TGTGCCAGCAGCTTAGCCCTTGGCCCGTATGGCTACACCTTC.

The chain combines TRBV5-1 with TRBJ1-1; D gene ambiguous. With 3 bases removed from V and 3 bases from J, the gap between germline ends came to 18 bases. This CDR3 is built from 16 residues. Looked up from germline, CDR1 is SGHRS and CDR2 is YFSETQ. CDR3 sequence: CASSSELIGRYTEAFF. The CDR3 DNA sequence: TGCGCCAGCAGCTCGGAGTTAATAGGGCGGTACACTGAAGCTTTCTTT.

This clonotype was seen a few times. The rearrangement joins TRBV20-1 to TRBJ2-1; D is undetermined. The germline V gene encodes CDR1 DFQATT and CDR2 SNEGSKA (reference sequence). The CDR3 is 11 amino acids. V was cut by 7 bases and J by 8 bases, with 12 bases left in between. Here the CDR3 reads CSVKVRDEQFF. For the CDR3, the DNA is TGCAGTGTTAAGGTCCGCGATGAGCAGTTCTTC.

The chain has TRBV6-1 and TRBJ2-2, with D possibly matching TRBD2 (6 bases). The V end was cut by 9 bases, the J end by 4 bases, with 18 bases between. CDR1 and CDR2 (germline): MNHNS, SASEGT. The CDR3 loop spans 15 amino acids. The CDR3 spells CASIWGGYFTGELFF. Written as DNA, the CDR3 is TGTGCCAGTATTTGGGGAGGATACTTCACCGGGGAGCTGTTTTTT.

This clonotype was seen a few times. The chain couples TRBV9 to TRBJ1-4, with D unresolved. The germline V gene has CDR1 SGDLS and CDR2 YYNGEE. Trimming stripped 3 bases from V and 7 bases from J, with 7 bases between. CDR3 size: 12 residues. Here the CDR3 reads CASSALGEKLFF. The CDR3 DNA follows: TGTGCCAGCAGCGCCCTGGGTGAAAAACTGTTTTTT.

This clonotype has a count of ten or more. The genes are TRBV11-2 and TRBJ1-1; 10 bases map to TRBD1. The CDR3 covers 15 residues. V gave up 2 bases and J gave up 2 bases; unmatched junction bases: 2. CDR1 is SGHAT, CDR2 FQNNGV, per germline. CDR3: CASSLRQGANTEAFF. The CDR3 DNA is TGTGCCAGCAGCTTAAGACAGGGGGCAAACACTGAAGCTTTCTTT.

This clonotype has a handful of counts. The V call is TRBV28, the J call TRBJ1-2; 8 positions match TRBD1. This CDR3 contains 16 residues. Trimming at V came to 3 bases and at J to 5 bases, leaving 11 bases not matched to a gene. Germline V CDR1 and CDR2: MDHEN, SYDVKM. CDR3 sequence (DNA): TGTGCCAGCAGTTTCCCCTGGACAGGGCAGATTTATGGCTACACCTTC. This gives the protein CASSFPWTGQIYGYTF.

The sample holds many counts of this clonotype. The chain has TRBV6-1 and TRBJ2-5; the match to TRBD1 covers 7 bases. The CDR3 has 15 amino acids. Germline V gene data show CDR1 as MNHNS and CDR2 as SASEGT. V trimming: 6 bases; J trimming: 1 base; junction bases outside the gene matches: 8. Here the CDR3 DNA reads TGTGCCAGCAGGAAGTCCGGGACAGTCCAAGAGACCCAGTACTTC. It yields the protein CASRKSGTVQETQYF.

The rearrangement uses TRBV28 and TRBJ2-5; the D call may be TRBD1 or TRBD2 (5 bases each). Germline V gives CDR1 MDHEN, CDR2 SYDVKM. This CDR3 is built from 15 residues. Trimming took 6 bases from V and 5 from J, leaving 19 bases between them. CDR3 nucleotides: TGTGCCAGCAGCGGGGCTAGCTGGGAGCGGGAGACCCAGTACTTC. Its protein product is CASSGASWERETQYF.

As concerns this clonotype: One end of the junction fails to match germline, which may point to a read error. V gene TRBV6-5 combines with J gene TRBJ2-2, with a tentative D call TRBD1 (6 bases). Germline values: CDR1 MNHEY, CDR2 SVGAGI. CDR3 length: 13 amino acids. The CDR3: CASSNQGTVELFF. The CDR3 nucleotides are TGTGCCAGCAGTAACCAGGGGACCGTGGAGCTGTTTTTT.

This chain uses TRBV6-5 with TRBJ2-4; D is unclear. This CDR3 contains 16 residues. The ends were cut back, 0 bases at V and 1 base at J, with 10 bases in the middle. Germline lookup yields CDR1 MNHEY and CDR2 SVGAGI. CDR3 residues: CASSYSGRSAKNIQYF. The CDR3 nucleotides are TGTGCCAGCAGTTACTCGGGCAGAAGCGCCAAAAACATTCAGTACTTC.

This clonotype came up many times. The chain uses TRBV5-1 and TRBJ2-1; no firm D call. V dropped 0 bases and J dropped 6 bases, with 10 bases sitting between them. The CDR3 totals 14 residues. Germline V gene sequence: CDR1 SGHRS, CDR2 YFSETQ. CDR3 sequence: CASSLVSAGNEQFF. For the CDR3, the DNA is TGCGCCAGCAGCTTGGTCTCAGCAGGCAATGAGCAGTTCTTC.

This clonotype has at least ten counts. The CDR3 sequence: CASSLSGRETDTQYF. The CDR3 DNA reads TGTGCCAGCAGCCTCTCGGGGCGGGAAACAGATACGCAGTATTTT. V usage is TRBV7-3 and J usage is TRBJ2-3, with TRBD2 as a possible D gene (6 bases). The CDR3 has 15 residues. The germline CDR1 and CDR2 sequences are SGHTA and FQGTGA. Trimming cost V 5 bases and J 3 bases, with 15 bases left between them.

Ten or more counts support this clonotype. The chain employs TRBV28 and TRBJ1-6; D is undetermined. The CDR3 length is 12 residues. V lost 5 bases and J lost 7, with 6 bases in between. CDR1 is MDHEN and CDR2 is SYDVKM in the germline V gene. The CDR3 region has the DNA TGTGCCAGCAGTAACCGGAATTCACCCCTCCACTTT. This codes for CASSNRNSPLHF.

In this sample, this clonotype turned up many times. V is TRBV7-2 and J is TRBJ2-7; 9 nucleotides agree with TRBD1. The V segment lost 1 base and the J segment 4 bases; nucleotides outside the gene matches: 5. The CDR3 loop spans 15 amino acids. Germline-derived CDR1 and CDR2 are SGHTA and FQGNSA. The CDR3 sequence: CASSLGDRVGYEQYF. As DNA, the CDR3 is TGTGCCAGCAGCTTAGGGGACAGGGTTGGGTACGAGCAGTACTTC. The complete variable domain, with remaining parts taken from reference TRBV7-2 and TRBJ2-7, reads GAGVSQSPSNKVTEKGKDVELRCDPISGHTALYWYRQSLGQGLEFLIYFQGNSAPDKSGLPSDRFSAERTGGSVSTLTIQRTQQEDSAVYLCASSLGDRVGYEQYFGPGTRLTVT.

The sample holds many counts of this clonotype. This rearrangement joins TRBV7-2 to TRBJ2-2, with 8 bases that match TRBD1. Germline CDR1 and CDR2: SGHTA and FQGNSA. The V and J ends lost 0 bases and 2 bases, in that order; junction bases with no gene match: 2. The CDR3 extends over 16 amino acids. The CDR3 region is CASSLAAGGNTGELFF. The CDR3 DNA is TGTGCCAGCAGCTTAGCGGCAGGGGGCAACACCGGGGAGCTGTTTTTT.

This clonotype was observed many times. The V gene is TRBV28, the J gene TRBJ2-7, with D possibly being TRBD1 or TRBD2 (5 bases each). The germline V and J ends were trimmed by 6 bases and 0 bases, with 12 bases remaining between them. The CDR3 has 14 residues. CDR1 MDHEN and CDR2 SYDVKM come from the germline V gene. This CDR3 is CASSPGRSSYEQYF. CDR3 nucleotide sequence: TGTGCCAGCAGCCCGGGACGGAGCTCCTACGAGCAGTACTTC.

This clonotype was detected only a few times. One junction end does not reproduce the germline sequence, and a read error may be involved. The V and J genes are TRBV20-1 and TRBJ2-4; 7 bases map to TRBD1. CDR1 and CDR2 from the germline V gene are DFQATT and SNEGSKA (reference sequence). The CDR3 sequence is 14 residues long. The CDR3 loop reads CSAIEERGLDIQYF. CDR3 nucleotide sequence: TGCAGTGCTATCGAGGAGAGGGGGCTCGACATACAGTACTTC.

The V gene is TRBV5-1, the J gene TRBJ2-7; 14 positions agree with TRBD2. Germline values: CDR1 SGHRS, CDR2 YFSETQ. The CDR3 has 16 amino acids. Trimming removed 0 bases from V and 3 bases from J; junction bases left unmatched: 2. The CDR3 bases are TGCGCCAGCAGCTTGGGAGGGACTAGCGGGAGCTACGAGCAGTACTTC. Encoded protein: CASSLGGTSGSYEQYF.

This clonotype was found many times. The rearrangement joins TRBV15 to TRBJ2-3; TRBD2 matches 12 bases. The CDR3 is 16 amino acids. Germline loops: CDR1 LNHNV, CDR2 YYDKDF (reference sequence). The J segment lost 1 base and the V segment lost 4 bases, leaving 3 bases of the junction unmatched. The CDR3 DNA is TGTGCCACCAGCACCGGACTAGCGGGGCGCACAGATACGCAGTATTTT. It specifies CATSTGLAGRTDTQYF.

Many counts were recorded for this clonotype. This chain links TRBV29-1 with TRBJ1-5; D possibly corresponds to TRBD1 (6 bases). CDR1 is SQVTM and CDR2 is ANQGSEA in the germline V gene. The CDR3 totals 14 residues. V was trimmed by 4 bases and J by 0 bases, leaving 10 bases between them. Here the CDR3 DNA reads TGCAGCGTTGTCGGGGGCTATAGCAATCAGCCCCAGCATTTT. The encoded protein is CSVVGGYSNQPQHF.

The table lists this clonotype with many counts. V is TRBV3-1 and J is TRBJ2-2; D is possibly TRBD1 (5 bases). This CDR3 has 16 amino acids. Germline CDR1 reads LGHDT; CDR2 reads YNNKEL (reference sequence). The V end lost 0 bases, the J end lost 1 base, and 9 bases lay between the germline ends. The CDR3 protein is CASSQDWGGNTGELFF. The CDR3 nucleotides are TGTGCCAGCAGCCAAGATTGGGGCGGGAACACCGGGGAGCTGTTTTTT.

The chain links TRBV5-4 to TRBJ2-7; D gene unclear. The germline CDR1 and CDR2 sequences are SGHNT and YYREEE (reference sequence). The CDR3 sequence is 11 residues long. V shed 1 base and J shed 7 bases, with 6 bases lying between them. This chain's CDR3 is CASSLSEEQYF. The CDR3 region has the DNA TGTGCCAGCAGCTTGTCGGAAGAGCAGTACTTC.

The count of this clonotype is one. The J gene is TRBJ1-4, the V gene TRBV19; 12 bases are shared with TRBD1. The length of the CDR3 is 14 residues. Germline V lookup: CDR1 LNHDA, CDR2 SQIVND (reference sequence). J lost 10 bases, V lost 8 bases, and 8 bases had no gene match. DNA of the CDR3: TGTGCCAGTCACCCCGGGACAGGGGGCGGAAAACTGTTTTTT. Its translation is CASHPGTGGGKLFF.

This clonotype was picked up many times. The chain joins TRBV5-8 to TRBJ2-7, with TRBD1 matching over 7 bases. Germline V gene lookup returns CDR1 SGHTS and CDR2 YDEGEE. The CDR3 is 15 amino acids. Trimming removed 2 bases from V and 2 bases from J; junction bases left unmatched: 7. CDR3 in DNA: TGTGCCAGCAGCTTAAACCGGGACAGAGCCTACGAGCAGTACTTC. Translated, it gives CASSLNRDRAYEQYF. Looking up the rest from reference TRBV5-8 and TRBJ2-7 gives the full variable domain: EAGVTQSPTHLIKTRGQQATLRCSPISGHTSVYWYQQALGLGLQFLLWYDEGEERNRGNFPPRFSGRQFPNYSSELNVNALELEDSALYLCASSLNRDRAYEQYFGPGTRLTVT.

There are many counts of this clonotype. V gene TRBV30 combines with J gene TRBJ1-6, with D hard to call. V was pared by 4 bases and J by 7 bases, with 8 bases between. There are 12 residues in the CDR3. Germline CDR1 and CDR2: GTSNPN and SVGIG (reference sequence). The CDR3 here is CAWTDRNSPLHF. The CDR3 coding sequence is TGTGCCTGGACGGATAGAAATTCACCCCTCCACTTT. The complete variable domain, with remaining parts taken from reference TRBV30 and TRBJ1-6, reads SQTIHQWPATLVQPVGSPLSLECTVEGTSNPNLYWYRQAAGRGLQLLFYSVGIGQISSEVPQNLSASRPQDRQFILSSKKLLLSDSGFYLCAWTDRNSPLHFGNGTRLTVT.

This clonotype showed up many times. V gene TRBV7-3 combines with J gene TRBJ2-3; 7 bases match TRBD1. This CDR3 contains 15 residues. The germline V gene encodes CDR1 SGHTA and CDR2 FQGTGA. With V trimmed by 5 bases and J by 2 bases, 7 bases remained unmatched. CDR3 in DNA: TGTGCCAGCAGCCTAGGACAGGTCTTCACAGATACGCAGTATTTT. It is translated as CASSLGQVFTDTQYF.

The chain joins TRBV5-1 to TRBJ2-7; 10 bases are a match to TRBD1. The ends lost 3 bases at V and 3 bases at J; junction bases unmatched: 3. The CDR3 runs to 14 residues. CDR1 SGHRS and CDR2 YFSETQ come from the germline V gene. The CDR3 is CASSSDRGLYEQYF. For the CDR3, the DNA is TGCGCCAGCAGCTCCGACAGGGGGCTCTACGAGCAGTACTTC.

There are many counts of this clonotype. The chain uses TRBV6-1 and TRBJ2-1, with 8 bases that match TRBD1. V dropped 6 bases and J dropped 0; count of bases not matched to a gene: 4. Germline CDR1 and CDR2: MNHNS and SASEGT. The CDR3 loop spans 15 amino acids. CDR3 DNA: TGTGCCAGCAGCCCCGGACAGGGCTCCTACAATGAGCAGTTCTTC. This sequence encodes CASSPGQGSYNEQFF.

This clonotype was observed a handful of times. The chain joins TRBV4-2 to TRBJ1-5, with D tentatively TRBD1 (5 bases). Germline CDR1 and CDR2: LGHNA and YNFKEQ. V was cut by 3 bases and J by 0 bases, with 15 bases left in between. The CDR3 extends over 17 amino acids. Here the CDR3 reads CASSHGQGRYSNQPQHF. CDR3 DNA sequence: TGTGCCAGCAGCCACGGGCAGGGCCGATATAGCAATCAGCCCCAGCATTTT.

This clonotype came up a few times. J is TRBJ1-6 and V is TRBV28, with D maybe TRBD1 (5 bases). Germline V gene data show CDR1 as MDHEN and CDR2 as SYDVKM. Trimming pared 7 bases from V and 6 bases from J, leaving 22 bases between. The CDR3 is 17 residues long. The CDR3 nucleotides are TGTGCCAGCACCCTACCTCCCGGGGGAACCTCTAATTCACCCCTCCACTTT. Translated: CASTLPPGGTSNSPLHF.